The 32 T cell receptor beta chains below come from one sample, sequenced in a study of blood T cell repertoires in COVID-19. Profiling relied on immunoSEQ multiplex PCR, and the TCRdb table lists in-frame clones only, not all of them. The sample holds fewer than 85,000 clones; 90% are singletons and the top ten take around 0.98%. What was sequenced was peripheral blood. These receptors all stem from a woman aged 45-65 years in a cohort sampled during active COVID-19.

This clone has a single count. V gene TRBV5-1 combines with J gene TRBJ2-7, with 8 positions matching TRBD2. Germline V gene data show CDR1 as SGHRS and CDR2 as YFSETQ. This CDR3 spans 15 amino acids. Trimming cost V 5 bases and J 2 bases; bases outside gene matches: 9. DNA of the CDR3: TGCGCCAGCAGTCGGGGGGGCGGTATTACCTACGAGCAGTACTTC. This encodes CASSRGGGITYEQYF.

This clone was recorded a few times. The genes are TRBV4-2 and TRBJ1-5; D is undetermined. Germline CDR1 reads LGHNA; CDR2 reads YNFKEQ. This CDR3 comprises 14 residues. The V end lost 0 bases, the J end lost 7 bases, and 10 bases lay between the germline ends. The CDR3: CASSQEVERQPQHF. The CDR3 nucleotides read TGTGCCAGCAGCCAAGAAGTGGAGAGGCAGCCCCAGCATTTT.

The J gene is TRBJ1-5, the V gene TRBV2; D may be TRBD1 (6 bases). This CDR3 region has 14 residues. V was pared by 6 bases and J by 3 bases, with 12 bases between. The germline gives CDR1 SNHLY, CDR2 FYNNEI. CDR3 loop: CASRPGVVNQPQHF. For the CDR3, the DNA is TGTGCCAGCAGACCAGGGGTTGTCAATCAGCCCCAGCATTTT.

This sequence joins TRBV5-1 and TRBJ2-5; 7 bases line up with TRBD2. Germline V gene lookup returns CDR1 SGHRS and CDR2 YFSETQ. Trimming took 0 bases from V and 3 from J; bases not matched to a gene: 5. This CDR3 is 15 amino acids long. The chain's CDR3 is CASSLVGGTEETQYF. DNA for the CDR3: TGCGCCAGCAGCTTGGTGGGGGGGACTGAAGAGACCCAGTACTTC. Drawing the rest from reference TRBV5-1 and TRBJ2-5, the complete variable domain is KAGVTQTPRYLIKTRGQQVTLSCSPISGHRSVSWYQQTPGQGLQFLFEYFSETQRNKGNFPGRFSGRQFSNSRSEMNVSTLELGDSALYLCASSLVGGTEETQYFGPGTRLLVL.

This chain connects TRBV18 to TRBJ1-1; possible D gene TRBD1, 5 bases. Germline V gene sequence: CDR1 KGHSH, CDR2 LQKENI. The CDR3 is 14 residues long. Trimming removed 6 bases from V and 3 bases from J, with 14 bases in between. DNA of the CDR3: TGTGCCAGCTCCCACTCGTTAGGGGACACTGAAGCTTTCTTT. It codes for CASSHSLGDTEAFF.

A remark on this clone: The same CDR3 is also encoded by other DNA sequences in this sample. The chain has TRBV28 and TRBJ2-7; D not certain. The CDR3 is made up of 12 amino acids. Trimming pared 2 bases from V and 3 bases from J, leaving 5 bases between. Germline V gene data show CDR1 as MDHEN and CDR2 as SYDVKM. The CDR3 here is CASSLRGYEQYF. CDR3 bases: TGTGCCAGCAGTTTAAGAGGCTACGAGCAGTACTTC. Full variable domain (remainder filled in from reference TRBV28 and TRBJ2-7): DVKVTQSSRYLVKRTGEKVFLECVQDMDHENMFWYRQDPGLGLRLIYFSYDVKMKEKGDIPEGYSVSREKKERFSLILESASTNQTSMYLCASSLRGYEQYFGPGTRLTVT.

V and J are TRBV11-2 and TRBJ2-3, with TRBD2 matching 8 bases. The CDR3 extends over 14 amino acids. V shed 3 bases and J 9 bases; nucleotides not matched to a gene: 8. Germline lookup yields CDR1 SGHAT and CDR2 FQNNGV. CDR3 in DNA: TGTGCCAGCAGCTTCCCCGCGGGGGGAGACACGCAGTATTTT. Translation: CASSFPAGGDTQYF.

Of note for this clone: A read error may produce the germline difference seen at one junction end. The chain is built from TRBV4-2 and TRBJ2-3; a possible D gene is TRBD1 (5 bases). Germline CDR1 reads LGHNA; CDR2 reads YNFKEQ. The CDR3 length is 13 residues. This CDR3 is CASSQGAADTQYF. The CDR3 region has the DNA TGTGCCAGCAGTCAAGGGGCAGCAGATACGCAGTATTTT.

J is TRBJ2-5 and V is TRBV28; D is possibly TRBD2 (6 bases). The CDR3 extends over 14 amino acids. Germline CDR1 MDHEN, CDR2 SYDVKM. The V and J ends lost 6 bases and 5 bases respectively, with 16 bases between them. The CDR3 nucleotides are TGTGCCAGCAGACCCGCCGGGAGCGGGGAGACCCAGTACTTC. Protein: CASRPAGSGETQYF.

The chain carries TRBV19 and TRBJ2-5; TRBD1 matches 12 bases. J gave up 7 bases and V 4 bases, and 13 bases lay outside the gene matches. This CDR3 is 17 amino acids long. Germline V lookup: CDR1 LNHDA, CDR2 SQIVND (reference sequence). Written as DNA, the CDR3 is TGTGCCAGTAGTACCACCGGGACAGGGGGCTCGGTGGGGACCCAGTACTTC. Residues: CASSTTGTGGSVGTQYF.

The V call is TRBV6-1, the J call TRBJ2-5, with 13 bases identical to TRBD2. The V gene's germline CDR1 is MNHNS and CDR2 SASEGT. The ends lost 0 bases at V and 5 bases at J; junction bases unmatched: 3. The CDR3 is 16 residues long. The CDR3 reads CASSEARTSGSETQYF. In DNA, the CDR3 is TGTGCCAGCAGTGAAGCGAGGACTAGCGGGAGTGAGACCCAGTACTTC.

This clone was found a few times. V is TRBV10-1 and J is TRBJ2-7, with 11 bases aligning to TRBD2. Germline V lookup: CDR1 WNHNN, CDR2 SYGVQD (reference sequence). The CDR3 covers 16 residues. The trim removed 6 bases at V and 4 bases at J, leaving 11 bases unmatched. CDR3 coding DNA: TGCGCCAGCAGCCGCAATTCCGGGACTAGCGGTTACGAGCAGTACTTC. Its protein product is CASSRNSGTSGYEQYF.

The chain joins TRBV30 to TRBJ1-1; the D is unclear. The V gene's germline CDR1 is GTSNPN and CDR2 SVGIG (reference sequence). This CDR3 contains 13 residues. V gave up 6 bases and J gave up 0 bases, with 11 bases separating them. The CDR3 reads CACTNIMNTEAFF. CDR3 bases: TGTGCCTGTACAAATATCATGAACACTGAAGCTTTCTTT.

The chain carries TRBV3-1 (or the pseudogene TRBV3-2) and TRBJ2-3; TRBD1 matches 10 bases. Germline loops: CDR1 LGHDT, CDR2 YNNKEL (reference sequence). The V and J ends lost 4 bases and 9 bases, in that order; junction bases with no gene match: 16. This CDR3 is built from 17 residues. DNA of the CDR3: TGTGCCAGCAGCCCCTCGGCAGGGACAGGGGCGCGGGGGACGCAGTATTTT. Amino acid sequence: CASSPSAGTGARGTQYF.

The chain combines TRBV6-5 with TRBJ2-5; 7 nucleotides agree with TRBD2. Per germline, CDR1 MNHEY and CDR2 SVGAGI. This CDR3 has 14 amino acids. V lost 8 bases, J lost 4 bases, and 10 bases stayed unmatched. The CDR3 loop reads CASRGDLGGETQYF. As DNA, the CDR3 is TGTGCCAGCCGGGGGGACCTCGGTGGAGAGACCCAGTACTTC.

V usage is TRBV2 and J usage is TRBJ1-2; D possibly corresponds to TRBD1 (6 bases). The CDR3 sequence is 13 residues long. Looked up from germline, CDR1 is SNHLY and CDR2 is FYNNEI. V gave up 2 bases and J gave up 6 bases, with 10 bases separating them. CDR3 residues: CASSEMGQDGYTF. CDR3 bases: TGTGCCAGCAGTGAAATGGGACAAGATGGCTACACCTTC.

The V gene is TRBV6-5, the J gene TRBJ2-7; 9 bases are shared with TRBD2. V was clipped by 1 base and J by 2 bases; unmatched bases: 3. Germline CDR1 and CDR2: MNHEY and SVGAGI. This CDR3 has 15 amino acids. CDR3 bases: TGTGCCAGCAGTTACTTTCTAGCGGGGACCTACGAGCAGTACTTC. It is translated as CASSYFLAGTYEQYF.

This clone has only a few counts. V usage is TRBV5-4 and J usage is TRBJ1-3; perhaps TRBD1 as D (5 bases). The CDR3 spans 14 residues. Germline-derived CDR1 and CDR2 are SGHNT and YYREEE (reference sequence). Trimming took off 3 bases at V and 0 bases at J, with 7 bases between the two ends. CDR3 in DNA: TGTGCCAGCAGCTCGGGGGTCTCTGGAAACACCATATATTTT. Its translation is CASSSGVSGNTIYF.

The V call is TRBV7-9, the J call TRBJ1-5; 8 nucleotides line up with TRBD1. J was trimmed by 3 bases and V by 5 bases; bases with no gene match: 9. The CDR3 contains 16 residues. CDR1 SEHNR and CDR2 FQNEAQ come from the germline V gene (reference sequence). The CDR3 sequence is CASSLYGQGPNQPQHF. The DNA for the CDR3 is TGTGCCAGCAGCCTTTACGGACAGGGACCCAATCAGCCCCAGCATTTT.

V is TRBV7-9 and J is TRBJ2-3; 9 positions match TRBD1. Germline V gene data show CDR1 as SEHNR and CDR2 as FQNEAQ (reference sequence). The CDR3 is made up of 13 amino acids. V shed 5 bases and J 4 bases; nucleotides not matched to a gene: 1. CDR3 sequence reads: CASSGQGSDTQYF. CDR3 nucleotides: TGTGCCAGCAGCGGACAGGGGTCAGATACGCAGTATTTT. The variable domain in full, completed from reference TRBV7-9 and TRBJ2-3, reads DTGVSQNPRHKITKRGQNVTFRCDPISEHNRLYWYRQTLGQGPEFLTYFQNEAQLEKSRLLSDRFSAERPKGSFSTLEIQRTEQGDSAMYLCASSGQGSDTQYFGPGTRLTVL.

The sample holds one count of this clone. The chain recombines TRBV16 with TRBJ1-5; 12 bases are shared with TRBD1. J was trimmed by 8 bases and V by 2 bases; bases with no gene match: 7. This CDR3 is built from 16 residues. Germline V gene lookup returns CDR1 KGHSY and CDR2 FQNENV. Here the CDR3 DNA reads TGTGCCAGCAGCCAAAAGCCCGGGACAGGGGGCGAGCCCCAGCATTTT. The encoded protein is CASSQKPGTGGEPQHF.

The chain recombines TRBV5-1 with TRBJ2-1, with 8 bases fitting TRBD2. V lost 0 bases, J lost 8 bases, and 16 bases stayed unmatched. The CDR3 totals 18 residues. CDR1 is SGHRS and CDR2 is YFSETQ in the germline V gene. The CDR3 nucleotides read TGCGCCAGCAGCTTGGTCGGGAGGGCCGGGTTCGGCATGGATGAGCAGTTCTTC. Translating it yields CASSLVGRAGFGMDEQFF.

Details on this clone: This sample also contains other DNA sequences that code for the same CDR3. The chain has TRBV2 and TRBJ2-7; 9 positions match TRBD2. J lost 3 bases, V lost 6 bases, and 0 bases had no gene match. Germline values: CDR1 SNHLY, CDR2 FYNNEI. The length of the CDR3 is 12 residues. The CDR3 DNA is TGTGCCAGCAGGACTAGCGGCTACGAGCAGTACTTC. It is translated as CASRTSGYEQYF.

This chain joins TRBV24-1 and TRBJ2-3; 7 positions agree with TRBD1. CDR1 is KGHDR, CDR2 SFDVKD, per germline. This CDR3 is built from 16 residues. Unmatched junction bases numbered 11, after V lost 3 bases and J lost 6 bases. CDR3 DNA: TGTGCCACCAGTGATCCCGGGACAGCTCGTGGGGATACGCAGTATTTT. Protein sequence: CATSDPGTARGDTQYF.

V and J are TRBV2 and TRBJ1-1; 11 bases fit TRBD1. The germline V gene encodes CDR1 SNHLY and CDR2 FYNNEI. The CDR3 length is 14 residues. The V gene end was trimmed by 1 base and the J gene end by 11 bases; junction bases not matched to a gene: 6. The CDR3 coding sequence is TGTGCCAGCAGTGAAGGGGGACAGGGGGTACCCGCTTTCTTT. Residues: CASSEGGQGVPAFF.

V is TRBV6-2 or TRBV6-3 and J is TRBJ2-5; tentative D call: TRBD2 (5 bases). This CDR3 region has 12 residues. V was pared by 5 bases and J by 12 bases, with 16 bases between. CDR1 is MNHEY, CDR2 SVGEGT, per germline. The CDR3 bases are TGTGCCAGCAGTCTCCCGGACCTAGCCAAGTACTTC. Amino acid sequence: CASSLPDLAKYF.

The chain combines TRBV12-5 with TRBJ1-1, with D possibly TRBD1 on 5 matching bases. V lost 5 bases and J lost 4, with 8 bases in between. CDR3 length: 12 residues. From germline, CDR1 is LGHNT and CDR2 FRNRAP. The CDR3 region is CASGLGGTEAFF. The CDR3 nucleotides are TGTGCTAGTGGTCTCGGGGGCACTGAAGCTTTCTTT.

The chain combines TRBV6-6 with TRBJ1-5; TRBD1 matches at 8 bases. Per the germline V gene, CDR1 is MNHNY and CDR2 is SVGAGI (reference sequence). J was trimmed by 6 bases and V by 5 bases; bases with no gene match: 6. This CDR3 region has 14 residues. The CDR3 nucleotides are TGTGCCAGCAGTACCGGACAGGGCGGTCAGCCCCAGCATTTT. Protein sequence: CASSTGQGGQPQHF.

This rearrangement joins TRBV5-1 to TRBJ2-1; 9 positions match TRBD2. This CDR3 is built from 16 residues. The germline V gene encodes CDR1 SGHRS and CDR2 YFSETQ. V shed 0 bases and J 0 bases; nucleotides not matched to a gene: 1. The CDR3 DNA reads as TGCGCCAGCAGCTTGGGACTAGCGGTCTCCTACAATGAGCAGTTCTTC. It codes for CASSLGLAVSYNEQFF.

This clone was picked up a small number of times. The CDR3 DNA is TGTGCCAGCAGCCTTAGCGGGAGGGCCGGTTTTGGTGAGCAGTTCTTC. Translation gives CASSLSGRAGFGEQFF. The chain has TRBV14 and TRBJ2-1; TRBD2 matches at 11 bases. Per germline, CDR1 SGHDN and CDR2 FVKESK. Unmatched junction bases numbered 11, after V lost 4 bases and J lost 9 bases. The CDR3 has 16 residues.

This chain connects TRBV28 to TRBJ1-4, with D perhaps TRBD1 (6 bases). The CDR3 is 14 amino acids. Germline V gene data show CDR1 as MDHEN and CDR2 as SYDVKM. The germline V and J ends were trimmed by 7 bases and 10 bases, with 19 bases remaining between them. For the CDR3, the DNA is TGTGCCAGCACCTCCCCAGGGGCGGTGGTAAAACTGTTTTTT. This sequence encodes CASTSPGAVVKLFF.

The chain uses TRBV28 and TRBJ1-4; no clear D. Germline V lookup: CDR1 MDHEN, CDR2 SYDVKM. This CDR3 spans 16 amino acids. V lost 8 bases and J 3 bases, leaving 19 bases between the germline ends. The CDR3 DNA follows: TGTGCCAGCCGCCTCCCGGGGTTGGGGTCTAATGAAAAACTGTTTTTT. This codes for CASRLPGLGSNEKLFF.